Presented here are 25 T cell receptor beta chains from one specimen sequenced in a study of blood T cell repertoires in COVID-19. Profiled with immunoSEQ multiplex PCR; TCRdb holds only in-frame clones, not every one. Among about 210,000 clones, around 80% were seen once, and the ten largest hold about 7%. The sequencing sample was made of peripheral blood. These receptors came from a man aged 60 to 75 with acute or convalescent COVID-19.

This clone was detected only once. In DNA, the CDR3 is TGTGCCAGCAGTTACTCGCAGGGGGGGAACACTGAAGCTTTCTTT. Residues: CASSYSQGGNTEAFF. The chain recombines TRBV6-5 with TRBJ1-1, with TRBD1 matching over 7 bases. Germline loops: CDR1 MNHEY, CDR2 SVGAGI. This CDR3 has 15 residues. Losses at the gene ends were 0 bases for V and 1 base for J; bases not matched to a gene: 2.

The chain is built from TRBV2 and TRBJ2-5; TRBD2 might be the D (5 bases). Between the trimmed V and J ends, which lost 6 bases and 4 bases, there was a span of 9 bases. This CDR3 is 12 amino acids long. Germline V gene sequence: CDR1 SNHLY, CDR2 FYNNEI. CDR3 amino acids: CASRDSRETQYF. The CDR3 DNA sequence: TGTGCCAGCAGGGACTCCAGAGAGACCCAGTACTTC.

This clone occurred once. This chain links TRBV30 with TRBJ2-5; maybe TRBD1 (5 bases). There are 14 residues in the CDR3. Germline V lookup: CDR1 GTSNPN, CDR2 SVGIG (reference sequence). Trimming cost V 0 bases and J 5 bases, with 13 bases left between them. This chain's CDR3 is CAWSVPGIRETQYF. The CDR3 DNA sequence: TGTGCCTGGAGTGTCCCAGGGATTCGGGAGACCCAGTACTTC.

This clone was counted once. The V gene is TRBV6-5, the J gene TRBJ1-2, with D unclear. This CDR3 comprises 13 residues. Trimming took off 0 bases at V and 8 bases at J, with 10 bases between the two ends. Per the germline V gene, CDR1 is MNHEY and CDR2 is SVGAGI. As DNA, the CDR3 is TGTGCCAGCAGTTACTCGCCAGGAGGCGGCTACACCTTC. This codes for CASSYSPGGGYTF.

The chain links TRBV7-6 to TRBJ1-3; no firm D call. The germline CDR1 and CDR2 sequences are SGHVS and FNYEAQ. V dropped 2 bases and J dropped 0 bases, with 11 bases sitting between them. CDR3 length: 16 amino acids. The CDR3 DNA is TGTGCCAGCAGCTTATCGGCGGCGGTCTCTGGAAACACCATATATTTT. This sequence encodes CASSLSAAVSGNTIYF.

The CDR3 DNA reads TGTGCCAGCAGCCGGTCCCTTGGGGGGAGCACCTACGAGCAGTACTTC. It codes for CASSRSLGGSTYEQYF. The chain has TRBV3-1 (or the pseudogene TRBV3-2) and TRBJ2-7; D may be TRBD2 (6 bases). The ends were cut back, 4 bases at V and 2 bases at J, with 18 bases in the middle. The CDR3 sequence is 16 residues long. The germline V gene encodes CDR1 LGHDT and CDR2 YNNKEL (reference sequence).

A remark on this clone: A junction end diverges from the germline sequence, so it may reflect a read error. The J gene is TRBJ1-3, the V gene TRBV7-9; D remains unclear. The germline V gene has CDR1 SEHNR and CDR2 FQNEAQ (reference sequence). The CDR3 is made up of 13 amino acids. CDR3 coding DNA: TGTGCCAACAGCTTAACAGTCGGAAACACCATATATTTT. As protein: CANSLTVGNTIYF.

The rearrangement joins TRBV5-1 to TRBJ2-1, with a tentative D call TRBD1 (5 bases). The V end lost 5 bases, the J end lost 8 bases, and 17 bases lay between the germline ends. Germline assignment: CDR1 SGHRS and CDR2 YFSETQ. The CDR3 has 14 residues. CDR3 DNA: TGCGCCAGCAGAGGGGCCCCTCAAGACGATGAGCAGTTCTTC. It codes for CASRGAPQDDEQFF.

This clone was recorded a few times. This sequence joins TRBV2 and TRBJ1-1; 12 bases align to TRBD1. V shed 6 bases and J 6 bases; nucleotides not matched to a gene: 8. Germline values: CDR1 SNHLY, CDR2 FYNNEI. The CDR3 sequence is 15 residues long. The CDR3 DNA follows: TGTGCCAGCAGGGTGGGACAGGGGGCGCGGGCTGAAGCTTTCTTT. Translated: CASRVGQGARAEAFF.

CDR3 DNA sequence: TGTGCCAGCAGTGAAAAGGGGGACGGGTCACCCCTCCACTTT. It specifies CASSEKGDGSPLHF. V gene TRBV6-1 combines with J gene TRBJ1-6; possibly TRBD1 for D (6 bases). The CDR3 loop spans 14 amino acids. The germline V gene has CDR1 MNHNS and CDR2 SASEGT. V gave up 2 bases and J gave up 10 bases, with 12 bases separating them.

V gene TRBV12-3 or TRBV12-4 combines with J gene TRBJ1-2; D is unresolved. The CDR3 contains 12 residues. V shed 3 bases and J shed 8 bases, with 10 bases lying between them. The CDR3 region has the DNA TGTGCCAGCAGTTTGTCCCGGGGAGGCTACACCTTC. Encoded protein: CASSLSRGGYTF.

The chain recombines TRBV7-9 with TRBJ2-3, with D possibly matching TRBD1 (5 bases). The germline V gene encodes CDR1 SEHNR and CDR2 FQNEAQ (reference sequence). The length of the CDR3 is 15 residues. The ends were cut back, 4 bases at V and 3 bases at J, with 14 bases in the middle. The CDR3 region is CASSSTGARTDTQYF. DNA for the CDR3: TGTGCCAGCAGCTCTACTGGGGCTCGGACAGATACGCAGTATTTT.

About this clone itself: The same CDR3 can be traced to other DNA sequences in this sample. The chain combines TRBV29-1 with TRBJ1-1; D gene unclear. V was pared by 0 bases and J by 6 bases, with 8 bases between. The length of the CDR3 is 12 residues. Per the germline V gene, CDR1 is SQVTM and CDR2 is ANQGSEA. This chain's CDR3 is CSVEDSVPEAFF. CDR3 in DNA: TGCAGCGTTGAAGACAGCGTACCTGAAGCTTTCTTT. Drawing the rest from reference TRBV29-1 and TRBJ1-1, the complete variable domain is SAVISQKPSRDICQRGTSLTIQCQVDSQVTMMFWYRQQPGQSLTLIATANQGSEATYESGFVIDKFPISRPNLTFSTLTVSNMSPEDSSIYLCSVEDSVPEAFFGQGTRLTVV.

This rearrangement joins TRBV18 to TRBJ2-1; 12 nucleotides align to TRBD2. With V trimmed by 3 bases and J by 7 bases, 7 bases remained unmatched. The CDR3 is made up of 16 amino acids. From germline, CDR1 is KGHSH and CDR2 LQKENI. CDR3 protein: CASSPETSGSRNEQFF. The CDR3 DNA follows: TGTGCCAGCTCACCGGAGACTAGCGGGAGTAGAAATGAGCAGTTCTTC.

On this clone itself: Germline is not matched at one junction end, which may reflect a read error. The chain employs TRBV6-6 and TRBJ2-7; 7 bases align to TRBD1. CDR3 length equals 15 residues. The germline gives CDR1 MNHNY, CDR2 SVGAGI (reference sequence). CDR3 nucleotides: TGTGCCGGCAGGTCGGACAGGCACTCAACCTACGAGCAGTACTTC. Translating gives CAGRSDRHSTYEQYF.

The chain recombines TRBV18 with TRBJ2-3, with 11 nucleotides matching TRBD2. Germline V CDR1 and CDR2: KGHSH, LQKENI. The V and J ends lost 3 bases and 6 bases, in that order; junction bases with no gene match: 8. The CDR3 totals 16 residues. CDR3 DNA sequence: TGTGCCAGCTCACCCTTAGCGGGAGGGCCATCCGATACGCAGTATTTT. It codes for CASSPLAGGPSDTQYF.

The CDR3 loop reads CASSQGRGDYGYTF. In nucleotides, the CDR3 is TGCGCCAGCAGCCAAGGGAGGGGCGACTATGGCTACACCTTC. The V and J genes are TRBV4-3 and TRBJ1-2; maybe TRBD1 (5 bases). The CDR3 runs to 14 residues. Germline V gene sequence: CDR1 LGHNA, CDR2 YSLEER. V was pared by 1 base and J by 3 bases, with 9 bases between.

The chain is built from TRBV6-5 and TRBJ2-7; 8 bases agree with TRBD1. Germline V gives CDR1 MNHEY, CDR2 SVGAGI. V was pared by 6 bases and J by 5 bases, with 9 bases of the junction left unmatched. CDR3 size: 14 residues. CDR3 DNA sequence: TGTGCCAGCAGCCTCAATACAGGGGGGCACGAGCAGTACTTC. Its protein product is CASSLNTGGHEQYF.

The V gene is TRBV11-2, the J gene TRBJ1-6; 7 bases are a match to TRBD1. Germline-derived CDR1 and CDR2 are SGHAT and FQNNGV. V lost 0 bases and J lost 4; bases outside the gene matches: 12. This CDR3 region has 19 residues. CDR3 in amino acids: CASSLDSDRERGYNSPLHF. The DNA for the CDR3 is TGTGCCAGCAGCTTAGACAGCGACAGGGAAAGGGGTTATAATTCACCCCTCCACTTT.

This clone was detected a few times. The chain couples TRBV6-5 to TRBJ1-4; the D gene is possibly TRBD1 (6 bases). Trimming left V 6 bases short and J 5 bases short, with 13 bases between. Germline V gene sequence: CDR1 MNHEY, CDR2 SVGAGI. The CDR3 has 14 amino acids. CDR3 nucleotide sequence: TGTGCCAGCAGCTGGGGACAACAAAATGAAAAACTGTTTTTT. Translation gives CASSWGQQNEKLFF.

This clone was seen a handful of times. The V and J genes are TRBV6-4 and TRBJ1-6; D not certain. V lost 0 bases to trimming and J lost 7 bases, with 16 bases between them. This CDR3 has 17 residues. CDR1 and CDR2 (germline): MRHNA, SNTAGT. CDR3 amino acids: CASSDSAGLRTNSPLHF. The CDR3 DNA sequence: TGTGCCAGCAGTGACTCTGCAGGATTAAGAACCAATTCACCCCTCCACTTT.

V is TRBV5-1 and J is TRBJ2-7; 9 nucleotides align to TRBD1. The germline V gene has CDR1 SGHRS and CDR2 YFSETQ. CDR3 length: 16 amino acids. Trimming at V came to 0 bases and at J to 1 base, leaving 5 bases not matched to a gene. The CDR3 is CASSLGDRALSYEQYF. The DNA of the CDR3 is TGCGCCAGCAGCTTGGGGGACAGGGCCCTATCCTACGAGCAGTACTTC.

V usage is TRBV5-6 and J usage is TRBJ1-1; no definite D call. CDR3 length equals 14 residues. CDR1 is SGHDT and CDR2 is YYEEEE in the germline V gene. The V end was cut by 2 bases, the J end by 4 bases, with 12 bases between. Here the CDR3 reads CASSFWITITEAFF. The CDR3 coding sequence is TGTGCCAGCAGCTTTTGGATAACTATCACTGAAGCTTTCTTT.

V usage is TRBV5-1 and J usage is TRBJ2-7, with 9 bases aligning to TRBD2. The germline V gene encodes CDR1 SGHRS and CDR2 YFSETQ. Trimming took 4 bases from V and 0 from J; bases not matched to a gene: 8. The CDR3 loop spans 16 amino acids. The CDR3, as DNA: TGCGCCAGCAGCCCCCGCGGGGGGGTAAGCTCCTACGAGCAGTACTTC. It codes for CASSPRGGVSSYEQYF.

This clone was recorded a few times. This chain joins TRBV6-2 or TRBV6-3 and TRBJ2-7; no clear D gene. Looked up from germline, CDR1 is MNHEY and CDR2 is SVGEGT. This CDR3 has 15 amino acids. V was pared by 0 bases and J by 3 bases, with 12 bases between. The CDR3 region has the DNA TGTGCCAGCAGTTACTCGGAACTACCCAACTACGAGCAGTACTTC. Amino acid sequence: CASSYSELPNYEQYF.